Given below is one TCR beta chain in context. In germline, CDR1 is ENHRY, CDR2 SYGVKD. The V and J ends lost 7 bases and 4 bases respectively, with 10 bases between them. The CDR3 runs 12 residues. The data were obtained in a study of siplizumab effects on memory and regulatory T cells. TCRdb's copy holds only in-frame clones and misses some; the assay was immunoSEQ multiplex PCR. The repertoire holds 85,000 to 130,000 clones, with approximately 93% as singletons. The origin of this receptor is a human donor in good health. This chain joins TRBV10-3 and TRBJ1-2; the D is unclear. The source material was Tregs sorted from blood. CDR3 sequence reads: CAIKDPAYGYTF. The DNA of the CDR3 is TGTGCCATCAAGGACCCGGCCTATGGCTACACCTTC.